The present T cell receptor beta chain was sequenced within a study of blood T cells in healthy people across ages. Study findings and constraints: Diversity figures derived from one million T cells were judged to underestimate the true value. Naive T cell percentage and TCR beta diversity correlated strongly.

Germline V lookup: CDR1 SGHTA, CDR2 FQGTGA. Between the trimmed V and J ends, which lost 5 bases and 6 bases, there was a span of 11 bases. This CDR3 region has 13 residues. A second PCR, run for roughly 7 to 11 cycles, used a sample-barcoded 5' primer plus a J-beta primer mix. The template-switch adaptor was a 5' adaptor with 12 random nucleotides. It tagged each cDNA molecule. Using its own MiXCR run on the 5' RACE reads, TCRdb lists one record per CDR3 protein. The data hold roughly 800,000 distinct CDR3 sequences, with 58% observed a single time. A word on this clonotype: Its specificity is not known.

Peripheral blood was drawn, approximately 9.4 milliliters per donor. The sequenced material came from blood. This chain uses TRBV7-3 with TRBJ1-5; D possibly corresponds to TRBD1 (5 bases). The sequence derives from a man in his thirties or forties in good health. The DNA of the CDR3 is TGTGCCAGCAGCCTACAGGCTGGTCAGCCCCAGCATTTT. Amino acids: CASSLQAGQPQHF.